A selection of T cell receptor beta chains follows, all from one sample in a study of CD8+ T cells in alopecia areata. The assay was immunoSEQ multiplex PCR, and TCRdb's table has in-frame clones only and misses some. In the table there are about 190,000 clones, more than 55% of which are singletons. The sequencing used CD4+ T cells sorted from blood, collected at week 4, from a patient treated with tofacitinib. These receptors were collected from a human donor with alopecia areata. Each CDR3 is given with its conserved first and last residue. The D gene is left open where the match is weak. The size entry is marked missing in some rows and otherwise reads once, few, many or a size class.

v_call	j_call	d_call	clone_size	cdr3_aa	cdr3_nt
TRBV25-1	TRBJ1-2	-	few	CASTLGGDGYTF	TGTGCCAGCACGTTGGGAGGCGATGGCTACACCTTC
TRBV28	TRBJ2-1	TRBD2	-	CASSLSLAGYNEQFF	TGTGCCAGCAGTTTATCTCTAGCGGGGTACAATGAGCAGTTCTTC
TRBV6-6	TRBJ1-5	-	-	CASSYERGSNQPQHF	TGTGCCAGCAGTTACGAAAGGGGGAGCAATCAGCCCCAGCATTTT
TRBV6-6	TRBJ2-3	TRBD1	-	CASRLASGQSTDTQYF	TGTGCCAGCAGGCTTGCCTCGGGACAGAGCACAGATACGCAGTATTTT
TRBV30	TRBJ1-5	-	-	CAWSVPGAQPQHF	TGTGCCTGGAGTGTACCAGGGGCTCAGCCCCAGCATTTT
TRBV29-1	TRBJ2-3	TRBD2	-	CSVELGLAGAGYF	TGCAGCGTTGAATTGGGACTAGCGGGCGCCGGGTATTTT
TRBV6-6	TRBJ1-4	-	few	CASSYFSIAGEKLFF	TGTGCCAGCAGTTACTTTTCTATAGCGGGTGAAAAACTGTTTTTT
TRBV7-2	TRBJ2-5	-	-	CASSRDSSQETQYF	TGTGCCAGCAGCCGAGACAGTAGCCAAGAGACCCAGTACTTC
TRBV25-1	TRBJ2-3	-	-	CASSLRERYTDTQYF	TGTGCCAGCAGCCTGAGGGAAAGGTACACAGATACGCAGTATTTT
TRBV29-1	TRBJ2-3	TRBD1	-	CSATQGAEDTQYF	TGCAGCGCCACACAGGGGGCAGAGGATACGCAGTATTTT
TRBV7-9	TRBJ1-5	-	-	CASSSDIFNQPQHF	TGTGCCAGCAGCTCGGACATTTTCAATCAGCCCCAGCATTTT
TRBV5-1	TRBJ2-7	TRBD2	-	CASSLGASGRDEQYF	TGCGCCAGCAGCTTGGGCGCTAGCGGGAGGGACGAGCAGTACTTC
TRBV29-1	TRBJ2-3	TRBD2	-	CSVGLAGGDTQYF	TGCAGCGTTGGGCTAGCGGGAGGAGATACGCAGTATTTT
TRBV5-6	TRBJ2-3	TRBD2	-	CASSLASGKGTDTQYF	TGTGCCAGCAGCTTGGCCAGCGGGAAGGGAACAGATACGCAGTATTTT
TRBV29-1	TRBJ2-1	TRBD2	-	CSGREQIEQFF	TGCAGCGGGCGGGAGCAAATTGAGCAGTTCTTC
TRBV2	TRBJ2-5	-	-	CASSEGRGWETQYF	TGTGCCAGCAGTGAAGGGAGGGGCTGGGAGACCCAGTACTTC
TRBV5-4	TRBJ2-7	-	-	CASSLSQGFHEQYF	TGTGCCAGCAGCTTGAGTCAGGGCTTCCACGAGCAGTACTTC
TRBV4-1	TRBJ2-3	-	few	CASSHGGSISTDTQYF	TGCGCCAGCAGCCATGGAGGGTCCATCAGCACAGATACGCAGTATTTT
TRBV28	TRBJ2-7	TRBD2	-	CASSPGPGLAGGEQYF	TGTGCCAGCAGTCCCGGACCGGGACTAGCGGGAGGCGAGCAGTACTTC
TRBV29-1	TRBJ2-3	-	-	CSVGLGGDTQYF	TGCAGCGTCGGCTTAGGCGGGGATACGCAGTATTTT
TRBV29-1	TRBJ2-5	-	few	CSVPKETQYF	TGCAGCGTCCCCAAGGAGACCCAGTACTTC
TRBV15	TRBJ2-1	-	-	CATSNRRPNNEQFF	TGTGCCACCAGCAACAGACGGCCTAACAATGAGCAGTTCTTC
TRBV7-2	TRBJ1-4	-	-	CASSLDGKLFF	TGTGCCAGCAGCTTAGATGGAAAACTGTTTTTT
TRBV27	TRBJ2-2	TRBD1	-	CASSLTGQGADTGELFF	TGTGCCAGCAGTTTAACTGGACAGGGGGCGGACACCGGGGAGCTGTTTTTT
TRBV7-2	TRBJ2-4	-	-	CASSFESTADQYF	TGTGCCAGCAGCTTCGAATCGACGGCAGATCAGTACTTC
TRBV5-4	TRBJ2-5	TRBD2	-	CASSRRLAGDRETQYF	TGTGCCAGCAGCCGACGACTAGCGGGAGATAGAGAGACCCAGTACTTC
TRBV10-3	TRBJ2-6	TRBD2	-	CAIPKLLAGGPSGANVLTF	TGTGCCATCCCTAAGTTACTAGCGGGAGGGCCCTCTGGGGCCAACGTCCTGACTTTC
TRBV4-1	TRBJ2-3	TRBD1	-	CASSQADRGSTDTQYF	TGCGCCAGCAGCCAAGCCGACAGGGGGAGCACAGATACGCAGTATTTT
TRBV6-1	TRBJ2-7	-	few	CASSNRQVYEQYF	TGTGCCAGCAGCAACCGACAGGTCTACGAGCAGTACTTC
TRBV15	TRBJ1-1	-	-	CATSFSAGGTEAFF	TGTGCCACCAGCTTCTCGGCCGGAGGGACTGAAGCTTTCTTT
TRBV5-6	TRBJ2-5	-	few	CASSWGRRGRETQYF	TGTGCCAGCAGCTGGGGCCGCCGGGGGCGAGAGACCCAGTACTTC
TRBV6-5	TRBJ1-2	-	once	CASSSLAVNYGYTF	TGTGCCAGCAGTTCCTTGGCCGTAAACTATGGCTACACCTTC
TRBV19	TRBJ2-7	-	-	CASSLKRDHEQYF	TGTGCCAGTAGTCTGAAAAGGGATCACGAGCAGTACTTC
TRBV7-2	TRBJ1-2	-	-	CASKRPARNYGYTF	TGTGCCAGCAAAAGGCCGGCCCGAAACTATGGCTACACCTTC
TRBV30	TRBJ2-3	-	-	CAWSVRRDADTQYF	TGTGCCTGGAGTGTACGCAGGGACGCAGATACGCAGTATTTT
TRBV29-1	TRBJ1-2	-	-	CSVDRDRGYTF	TGCAGCGTTGACAGGGATCGTGGCTACACCTTC